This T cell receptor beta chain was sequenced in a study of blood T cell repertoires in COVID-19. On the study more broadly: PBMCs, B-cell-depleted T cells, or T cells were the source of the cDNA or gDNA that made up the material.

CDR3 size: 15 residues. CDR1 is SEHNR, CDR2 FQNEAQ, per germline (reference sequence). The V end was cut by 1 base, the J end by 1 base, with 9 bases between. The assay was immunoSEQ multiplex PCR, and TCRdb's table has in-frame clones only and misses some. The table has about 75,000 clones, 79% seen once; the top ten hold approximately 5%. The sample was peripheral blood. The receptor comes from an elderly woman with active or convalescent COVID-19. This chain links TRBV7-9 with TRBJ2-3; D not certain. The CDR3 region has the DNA TGTGCCAGCAGCTTAGGGCCGTCGCGCACAGATACGCAGTATTTT. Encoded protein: CASSLGPSRTDTQYF.